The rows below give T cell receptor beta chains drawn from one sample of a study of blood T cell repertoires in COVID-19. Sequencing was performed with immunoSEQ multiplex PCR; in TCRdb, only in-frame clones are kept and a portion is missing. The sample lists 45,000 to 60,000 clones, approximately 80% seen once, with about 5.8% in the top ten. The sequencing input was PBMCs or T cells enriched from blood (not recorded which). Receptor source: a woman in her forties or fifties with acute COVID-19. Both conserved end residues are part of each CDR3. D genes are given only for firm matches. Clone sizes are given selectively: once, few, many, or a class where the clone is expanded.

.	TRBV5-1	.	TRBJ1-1	TGCGCCAGCAGCTTGGCCAATTTGGCAGGGCCAACTGAAGCTTTCTTT	CASSLANLAGPTEAFF
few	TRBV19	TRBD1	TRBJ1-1	TGTGCCAGTAAAATCCAGGGGGCTAACACTGAAGCTTTCTTT	CASKIQGANTEAFF
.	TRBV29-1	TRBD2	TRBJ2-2	TGCAGCGCGGGACTAGCGGCCGGGGAGCTGTTTTTT	CSAGLAAGELFF
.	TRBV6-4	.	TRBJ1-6	TGTGCCAGCAGACAAGACAGCTATAATTCACCCCTCCACTTT	CASRQDSYNSPLHF
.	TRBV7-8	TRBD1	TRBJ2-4	TGTGCCAGCAGCTTGGGGTTAGGGGGCGCAGCCAAAAACATTCAGTACTTC	CASSLGLGGAAKNIQYF
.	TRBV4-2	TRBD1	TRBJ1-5	TGTGCCAGCAGCCCACGGACAGGCGGTCAGCCCCAGCATTTT	CASSPRTGGQPQHF
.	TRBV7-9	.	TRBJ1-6	TGTGCCAGCAGCCCCCTCTCCAGTTCACCCCTCCACTTT	CASSPLSSSPLHF
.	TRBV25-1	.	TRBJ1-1	TGTGCCAGCAGTGAATATAACAGGGACACTGAAGCTTTCTTT	CASSEYNRDTEAFF
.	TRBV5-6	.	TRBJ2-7	TGTGCCAGCAGCTTGCGGGGCTACGAGCAGTACTTC	CASSLRGYEQYF
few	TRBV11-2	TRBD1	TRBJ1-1	TGTGCCAGCAGCGCCCGGGACAGGGCCTATTTGAACACTGAAGCTTTCTTT	CASSARDRAYLNTEAFF
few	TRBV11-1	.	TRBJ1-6	TGTGCCAGCAGCTTAATGCAGGGGAATTCACCCCTCCACTTT	CASSLMQGNSPLHF
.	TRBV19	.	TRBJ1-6	TGTGCCAGTAGAGGACAGTCAGATAATTCACCCCTCCACTTT	CASRGQSDNSPLHF
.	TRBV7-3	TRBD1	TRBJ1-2	TGTGCCAGCAGCTTTACAGGGGGCGACTATGGCTACACCTTC	CASSFTGGDYGYTF
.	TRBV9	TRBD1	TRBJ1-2	TGTGCCAGCAGCGCAGGGGACAGGGCTAACTATGGCTACACCTTC	CASSAGDRANYGYTF
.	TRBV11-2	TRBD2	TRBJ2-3	TGTGCCAGCAGCTCACAGCCCGGGACTAGCGGCACAGATACGCAGTATTTT	CASSSQPGTSGTDTQYF
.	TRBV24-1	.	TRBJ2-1	TGTGCCACCAGTGATGCGAACAATGAGCAGTTCTTC	CATSDANNEQFF
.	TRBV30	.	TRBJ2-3	TGTGCCTGGAGAGGAGGTGATACGCAGTATTTT	CAWRGGDTQYF